This T cell receptor (beta chain) comes out of a study of T cells in Graves' hyperthyroidism and ophthalmopathy. The sample holds many counts of this clonotype. RNA transcripts served as the template for amplifying TCR beta CDR3 regions. Initially, a first-round RT-PCR of the TCR CDR3 employed the HTBI primer set. TCRdb itself ran the multiplex PCR reads through MiXCR, one entry per CDR3 protein. This table has approximately 690,000 distinct CDR3 sequences, roughly 20% appearing once. Germline CDR1 reads SNHLY; CDR2 reads FYNNEI. The CDR3 sequence is 13 residues long. V lost 1 base to trimming and J lost 0 bases, with 3 bases between them.

This sequence joins TRBV2 and TRBJ2-5; D not certain. The clonotype comes from a man aged 25-40 years with Graves' ophthalmopathy. Source material: blood. This CDR3 is CASSEEYQETQYF. CDR3 nucleotide sequence: TGTGCCAGCAGTGAAGAGTACCAAGAGACCCAGTACTTC.